This T cell receptor beta chain was recovered during a study of early T cells in non-severe SARS-CoV-2 infection. Germline V CDR1 and CDR2: SGHRS, YFSETQ. V shed 4 bases and J shed 0 bases, with 13 bases lying between them. The CDR3 contains 16 residues. TCRdb passed the 5' RACE reads through MiXCR, listing each CDR3 protein once. The profile shows 30,000 to 35,000 distinct CDR3 sequences, approximately 4.2% of them singletons. Input material: whole blood. The rearrangement links TRBV5-1 to TRBJ2-2; D is unresolved. This receptor was identified in an adult who was a healthcare worker with PCR-confirmed SARS-CoV-2 infection or an uninfected control (not recorded which). The CDR3 DNA reads TGCGCCAGCAGCCCGGACCGGAGAACGAACACCGGGGAGCTGTTTTTT. It specifies CASSPDRRTNTGELFF.